The next 12 T cell receptor beta chains were all read from a single sample in a study of response to subunit inactivated influenza vaccine. TCRdb itself ran the RT-PCR reads through MiXCR, one entry per CDR3 protein. The sample includes about 700,000 distinct CDR3 sequences, approximately 14% of them seen just once. The sequencing used PBMCs from blood, collected 14 to 15 days before vaccination. Receptors were obtained from a man in his forties or fifties who received an inactivated influenza vaccine.

V gene TRBV4-2 combines with J gene TRBJ2-5; 12 bases line up with TRBD1. The CDR3 totals 15 residues. Looked up from germline, CDR1 is LGHNA and CDR2 is YNFKEQ. V dropped 5 bases and J dropped 5; count of bases not matched to a gene: 6. As DNA, the CDR3 is TGTGCCAGCAGCGGCCGGGACAGGGGGCTGGAGACCCAGTACTTC. It yields the protein CASSGRDRGLETQYF.

On this clonotype itself: A junction boundary mismatches the germline segment, possibly from a read error. The genes are TRBV6-2 or TRBV6-3 and TRBJ1-5, with D maybe TRBD1 (5 bases). The CDR3 covers 17 residues. CDR1 is MNHEY and CDR2 is SVGEGT in the germline V gene. CDR3 sequence reads: CASSYIQGPYSNQTQHF. DNA for the CDR3: TGTGCCAGCAGTTATATTCAGGGCCCCTATAGCAATCAGACCCAGCATTTT.

This clonotype was seen more than once but under ten times. The chain carries TRBV28 and TRBJ2-7; 9 bases are a match to TRBD1. The CDR3 sequence is 13 residues long. Germline assignment: CDR1 MDHEN and CDR2 SYDVKM. With V trimmed by 10 bases and J by 2 bases, 6 bases remained unmatched. CDR3 sequence reads: CAIAGQGTYEQYF. In nucleotides, the CDR3 is TGTGCCATCGCGGGACAGGGAACCTACGAGCAGTACTTC. Based on the CDR3 plus reference TRBV28 and TRBJ2-7, the full variable domain is DVKVTQSSRYLVKRTGEKVFLECVQDMDHENMFWYRQDPGLGLRLIYFSYDVKMKEKGDIPEGYSVSREKKERFSLILESASTNQTSMYLCAIAGQGTYEQYFGPGTRLTVT.

This clonotype was counted ten times or more. V usage is TRBV7-8 and J usage is TRBJ2-2, with 7 bases that match TRBD2. CDR1 SGHVS and CDR2 FQNEAQ come from the germline V gene. After removal of 0 bases from V and 4 bases from J, the junction contained 2 bases not matched to a gene. There are 15 residues in the CDR3. The CDR3 protein is CASSLALALTGELFF. Here the CDR3 DNA reads TGTGCCAGCAGCTTAGCACTAGCGCTCACCGGGGAGCTGTTTTTT. Full variable domain (outside the CDR3, taken from reference TRBV7-8 and TRBJ2-2): GAGVSQSPRYKVAKRGQDVALRCDPISGHVSLFWYQQALGQGPEFLTYFQNEAQLDKSGLPSDRFFAERPEGSVSTLKIQRTQQEDSAVYLCASSLALALTGELFFGEGSRLTVL.

This clonotype was counted a few times. The chain couples TRBV7-8 to TRBJ1-4; perhaps TRBD1 as D (6 bases). Trimming shortened V by 1 base and J by 3 bases, and 9 bases separated the two germline ends. This CDR3 region has 15 residues. Germline V lookup: CDR1 SGHVS, CDR2 FQNEAQ. CDR3 DNA sequence: TGTGCCAGCAGCTTAGGACAGGTGCCTAATGAAAAACTGTTTTTT. Translation gives CASSLGQVPNEKLFF.

This clonotype was observed a few times. The V and J genes are TRBV20-1 and TRBJ2-7, with 9 positions matching TRBD2. CDR3 length: 13 residues. The germline V gene has CDR1 DFQATT and CDR2 SNEGSKA (reference sequence). The ends lost 6 bases at V and 5 bases at J; junction bases unmatched: 8. The CDR3 DNA reads TGCAGTGCCCCTCGGGCGGGAGGGGACGAGCAGTACTTC. Its protein is CSAPRAGGDEQYF.

The chain couples TRBV21-1 to TRBJ2-5; the listed D gene, TRBD1, was not tested against the DNA. TRBV21-1 is annotated as a pseudogene. This CDR3 is 18 amino acids long. The CDR3 nucleotides are TGTGCCAGCAGCAAAGTAGGGACAGGGGGAGGGTACCAAGAGACCCAGTACTTC. This codes for CASSKVGTGGGYQETQYF.

The chain joins TRBV28 to TRBJ2-7, with D possibly called TRBD1 or TRBD2 (7 bases each). Germline V gene sequence: CDR1 MDHEN, CDR2 SYDVKM. V lost 4 bases and J 3 bases, leaving 16 bases between the germline ends. CDR3 length: 15 residues. The CDR3 sequence is CASSSLGRGGYEQYF. In nucleotides, the CDR3 is TGTGCCAGCAGTTCCTTAGGCAGGGGGGGCTACGAGCAGTACTTC.

This clonotype showed up just a few times. The chain is built from TRBV7-2 and TRBJ1-1; no clear D gene. Germline V gene data show CDR1 as SGHTA and CDR2 as FQGNSA. V lost 3 bases, J lost 0 bases, and 11 bases lay in between. The CDR3 loop spans 15 amino acids. CDR3 sequence (DNA): TGTGCCAGCAGCTTGGCCCACGGCCTGAACACTGAAGCTTTCTTT. Translated: CASSLAHGLNTEAFF.

The chain couples TRBV27 to TRBJ2-5; 7 positions agree with TRBD1. V shed 5 bases, J shed 1 base, and the junction held 19 bases outside the gene matches. The CDR3 runs 19 residues. CDR1 is MNHEY and CDR2 is SMNVEV in the germline V gene (reference sequence). DNA of the CDR3: TGTGCCAGCAGTACCAAGGACCTTGATTCCCGGGACAGCCAAGAGACCCAGTACTTC. Amino acids: CASSTKDLDSRDSQETQYF.

This clonotype was seen a handful of times. The rearrangement joins TRBV27 to TRBJ2-1, with 10 bases aligning to TRBD1. Germline trimming cut 2 bases from V and 5 bases from J; bases unmatched to any gene: 15. CDR3 length: 19 residues. Germline V gene sequence: CDR1 MNHEY, CDR2 SMNVEV (reference sequence). DNA for the CDR3: TGTGCCAGCAGTTTAGTTAGACAGGGGGCGGCCCGACTACACAATGAGCAGTTCTTC. This translates into CASSLVRQGAARLHNEQFF.

The chain has TRBV4-2 and TRBJ2-7, with TRBD1 matching over 7 bases. Germline CDR1 is LGHNA and CDR2 is YNFKEQ. The CDR3 covers 15 residues. J was trimmed by 4 bases and V by 0 bases; bases with no gene match: 6. The CDR3 sequence: CASSQEPDRQYEQYF. CDR3 DNA sequence: TGTGCCAGCAGCCAAGAACCGGACAGGCAGTACGAGCAGTACTTC.